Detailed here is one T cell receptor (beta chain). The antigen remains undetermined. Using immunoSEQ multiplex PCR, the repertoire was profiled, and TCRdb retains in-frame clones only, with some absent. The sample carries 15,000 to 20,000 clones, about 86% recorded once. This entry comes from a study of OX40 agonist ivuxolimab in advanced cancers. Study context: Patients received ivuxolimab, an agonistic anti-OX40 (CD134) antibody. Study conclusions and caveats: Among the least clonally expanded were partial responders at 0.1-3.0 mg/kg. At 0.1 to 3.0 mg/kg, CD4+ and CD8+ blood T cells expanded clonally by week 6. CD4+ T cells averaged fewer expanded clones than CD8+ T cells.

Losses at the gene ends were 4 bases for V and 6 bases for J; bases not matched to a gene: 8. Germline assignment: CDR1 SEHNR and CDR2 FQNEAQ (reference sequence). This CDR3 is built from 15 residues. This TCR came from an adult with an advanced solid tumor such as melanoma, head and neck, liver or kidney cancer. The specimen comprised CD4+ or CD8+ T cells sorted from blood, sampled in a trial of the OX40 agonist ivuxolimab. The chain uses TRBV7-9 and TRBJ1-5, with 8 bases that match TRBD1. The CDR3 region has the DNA TGTGCCAGCAGCTCCTTTGGACAGGGCACTCAGCCCCAGCATTTT. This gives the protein CASSSFGQGTQPQHF.